This TCR beta chain was observed in a study of blood T cell repertoires in COVID-19. Study overall: Some COVID-19 samples were acute and others convalescent; all came from the United States, Italy and Spain.

Between the trimmed V and J ends, which lost 1 base and 10 bases, there was a span of 14 bases. CDR1 and CDR2 from the germline V gene are SGHAT and FQNNGV. The CDR3 runs to 15 residues. As originally analysed: Counts of nucleated cells, estimated from reference gene primer amplification, were obtained. Produced via immunoSEQ multiplex PCR; TCRdb's table is partial and in-frame only. The V and J calls and clone size come from that table; D and trimming were worked out from the DNA. This table has hundreds of thousands of clones, more than 85% appearing once. This receptor was identified in a man aged 55 to 70 with acute or convalescent COVID-19. Specimen: peripheral blood. The J gene is TRBJ1-6, the V gene TRBV11-2; the D gene is possibly TRBD1 (6 bases). CDR3 nucleotides: TGTGCCAGCAGCTTAGGAGGGGGTTTTGGGTCACCCCTCCACTTT. Translating gives CASSLGGGFGSPLHF.